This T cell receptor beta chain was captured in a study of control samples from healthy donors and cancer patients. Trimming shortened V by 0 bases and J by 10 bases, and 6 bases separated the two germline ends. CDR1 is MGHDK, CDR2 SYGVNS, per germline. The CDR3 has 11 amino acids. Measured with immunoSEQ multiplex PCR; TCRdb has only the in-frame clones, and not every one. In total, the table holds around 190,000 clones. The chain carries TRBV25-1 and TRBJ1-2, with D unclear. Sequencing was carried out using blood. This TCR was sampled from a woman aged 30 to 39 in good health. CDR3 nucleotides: TGTGCCAGCAGTGAATATAAGTACTACACCTTC. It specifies CASSEYKYYTF.